Each of the 23 T cell receptor beta chains below was sequenced from the same sample in a study of cytomegalovirus exposure and HLA in healthy donors. The PCR contained 60 Vbeta and 13 Jbeta primers. Assay used: immunoSEQ multiplex PCR; TCRdb lists only in-frame clones, some missing. The top ten clones hold less than 0.9% of a sample with roughly 180,000 clones, over 65% of them seen once. The material sequenced was PBMCs. The receptors were sampled from a female donor in good health and CMV-seronegative.

V is TRBV28 and J is TRBJ2-7; 10 nucleotides line up with TRBD1. The V gene's germline CDR1 is MDHEN and CDR2 SYDVKM. V lost 6 bases, J lost 6 bases, and 8 bases stayed unmatched. The CDR3 runs 14 residues. CDR3 DNA: TGTGCCAGCAGCCCCGGGACAGGGGTGGGCGAGCAGTACTTC. Amino acid sequence: CASSPGTGVGEQYF.

The chain employs TRBV9 and TRBJ2-2; D may be TRBD1 (6 bases). Trimming removed 3 bases from V and 3 bases from J, with 18 bases in between. Germline V gives CDR1 SGDLS, CDR2 YYNGEE. The CDR3 contains 17 residues. This chain's CDR3 is CASSAQLTGLDTGELFF. In nucleotides, the CDR3 is TGTGCCAGCAGCGCCCAGCTCACAGGGTTGGACACCGGGGAGCTGTTTTTT. Combining the CDR3 with reference TRBV9 and TRBJ2-2 gives the whole variable domain DSGVTQTPKHLITATGQRVTLRCSPRSGDLSVYWYQQSLDQGLQFLIQYYNGEERAKGNILERFSAQQFPDLHSELNLSSLELGDSALYFCASSAQLTGLDTGELFFGEGSRLTVL.

This clone was seen a few times. The chain employs TRBV28 and TRBJ1-5; 7 bases are shared with TRBD1. V lost 4 bases and J lost 4; bases outside the gene matches: 4. Germline V gene sequence: CDR1 MDHEN, CDR2 SYDVKM. The CDR3 covers 14 residues. The CDR3 bases are TGTGCCAGCAGTTCGGACAGGAGAAATCAGCCCCAGCATTTT. Protein sequence: CASSSDRRNQPQHF.

V usage is TRBV9 and J usage is TRBJ2-7; 8 bases fit TRBD1. Germline assignment: CDR1 SGDLS and CDR2 YYNGEE. J gave up 2 bases and V 0 bases, and 4 bases lay outside the gene matches. This CDR3 spans 15 amino acids. CDR3 sequence (DNA): TGTGCCAGCAGCGTAGCTCCGACAGGGGCCTACGAGCAGTACTTC. Translation gives CASSVAPTGAYEQYF.

The rearrangement links TRBV5-1 to TRBJ2-5; 9 bases line up with TRBD1. The J call may be in error: the DNA end matches TRBJ2-7 better. Per the germline V gene, CDR1 is SGHRS and CDR2 is YFSETQ. The CDR3 covers 14 residues. The CDR3 loop is CASSTGQGTYEQYF. The CDR3, as DNA: TGCGCCAGCAGCACCGGACAGGGGACCTACGAGCAGTACTTC.

The chain couples TRBV21-1 to TRBJ2-7; TRBD2 is the table's D call and was not checked against the DNA. TRBV21-1 is given as a pseudogene. The CDR3 runs 15 residues. In DNA, the CDR3 is TGTGCCAGCAGCTCCCCACCGGGATCCACCTACGAGCAGTACTTC. This codes for CASSSPPGSTYEQYF.

The V and J genes are TRBV10-3 and TRBJ2-1; 8 positions agree with TRBD2. This CDR3 spans 19 amino acids. The germline CDR1 and CDR2 sequences are ENHRY and SYGVKD. V shed 3 bases and J 2 bases; nucleotides not matched to a gene: 15. The CDR3 protein is CAISEVTSDPEPTYNEQFF. For the CDR3, the DNA is TGTGCCATCAGTGAAGTGACTAGCGACCCGGAGCCGACCTACAATGAGCAGTTCTTC.

The sample holds a few counts of this clone. The rearrangement joins TRBV9 to TRBJ2-3; TRBD2 aligns across 11 bases. The CDR3 is 15 amino acids. With 6 bases clipped from V and 4 bases from J, the junction kept 7 bases outside the gene matches. CDR1 and CDR2 from the germline V gene are SGDLS and YYNGEE. The CDR3 protein is CASTHSSGGPDTQYF. CDR3 nucleotides: TGTGCCAGCACGCACTCTAGCGGGGGGCCAGATACGCAGTATTTT.

The V and J genes are TRBV14 and TRBJ1-4; TRBD1 might be the D (5 bases). V was pared by 1 base and J by 5 bases, with 14 bases between. Germline CDR1 SGHDN, CDR2 FVKESK. The CDR3 sequence is 16 residues long. The CDR3 DNA follows: TGTGCCAGCAGCCAAGGCCACAGGTTACGGAATGAAAAACTGTTTTTT. Translation: CASSQGHRLRNEKLFF.

This chain connects TRBV5-6 to TRBJ1-1; perhaps TRBD1 as D (6 bases). V gave up 3 bases and J gave up 8 bases, with 17 bases separating them. The CDR3 spans 14 residues. Germline V gene sequence: CDR1 SGHDT, CDR2 YYEEEE. CDR3 in DNA: TGTGCCAGCAGCTGGGAGGGGGGGGCGCTAGAAGCTTTCTTT. Translating it yields CASSWEGGALEAFF. Variable domain in full (rest from reference TRBV5-6 and TRBJ1-1): DAGVTQSPTHLIKTRGQQVTLRCSPKSGHDTVSWYQQALGQGPQFIFQYYEEEERQRGNFPDRFSGHQFPNYSSELNVNALLLGDSALYLCASSWEGGALEAFFGQGTRLTVV.

The V and J genes are TRBV19 and TRBJ1-1; 10 bases are a match to TRBD1. CDR1 is LNHDA and CDR2 is SQIVND in the germline V gene (reference sequence). CDR3 length: 16 residues. Trimming cost V 5 bases and J 3 bases; bases outside gene matches: 9. CDR3 protein: CASSPFDGQGDTEAFF. The DNA of the CDR3 is TGTGCCAGTAGTCCATTCGACGGACAGGGGGACACTGAAGCTTTCTTT.

V usage is TRBV6-1 and J usage is TRBJ2-5; D perhaps matches TRBD1 (6 bases). This CDR3 is built from 15 residues. V was clipped by 6 bases and J by 7 bases, with 21 bases between them. The V gene's germline CDR1 is MNHNS and CDR2 SASEGT. CDR3 sequence reads: CASRVAGAGSGTQYF. DNA of the CDR3: TGTGCCAGCAGGGTGGCAGGGGCGGGTTCAGGGACCCAGTACTTC.

The V call is TRBV2, the J call TRBJ1-2, with D tentatively TRBD1 (6 bases). The CDR3 consists of 14 residues. Germline V CDR1 and CDR2: SNHLY, FYNNEI. Trimming left V 5 bases short and J 6 bases short, with 16 bases between. In nucleotides, the CDR3 is TGTGCCAGCAGTACCCCAGGGGCGGGGGATGGCTACACCTTC. Protein sequence: CASSTPGAGDGYTF.

The chain links TRBV5-4 to TRBJ1-2; 8 bases are shared with TRBD1. V shed 5 bases, J shed 2 bases, and the junction held 8 bases outside the gene matches. The CDR3 runs 15 residues. Germline-derived CDR1 and CDR2 are SGHNT and YYREEE (reference sequence). The CDR3 reads CASSIPDRVNYGYTF. Here the CDR3 DNA reads TGTGCCAGCAGTATCCCGGACAGGGTCAACTATGGCTACACCTTC.

The chain's CDR3 is CASSVDQKLAVDTEAFF. The CDR3 DNA reads TGTGCCAGCAGCGTAGACCAGAAGCTCGCGGTGGATACTGAAGCTTTCTTT. The chain joins TRBV9 to TRBJ1-1; unclear D gene. V lost 0 bases, J lost 5 bases, and 20 bases lay in between. This CDR3 region has 17 residues. Per germline, CDR1 SGDLS and CDR2 YYNGEE.

This chain joins TRBV4-3 and TRBJ2-3; TRBD2 agrees at 9 bases. This CDR3 is built from 18 residues. Germline values: CDR1 LGHNA, CDR2 YSLEER. V shed 1 base, J shed 6 bases, and the junction held 14 bases outside the gene matches. The CDR3 region has the DNA TGCGCCAGCAGCCAAGTAAGCCGTTGCGGGAGGGAGGGTGATACGCAGTATTTT. Translation: CASSQVSRCGREGDTQYF.

The chain recombines TRBV19 with TRBJ2-2; possibly TRBD2 for D (7 bases). This CDR3 has 17 amino acids. V lost 3 bases and J 1 base, leaving 15 bases between the germline ends. Per germline, CDR1 LNHDA and CDR2 SQIVND (reference sequence). The CDR3 DNA reads as TGTGCCAGTAGTATGCGGGGGCTAGCGTTGAACACCGGGGAGCTGTTTTTT. Translating it yields CASSMRGLALNTGELFF.

The chain uses TRBV11-2 and TRBJ2-7; D gene uncertain. Trimming took 0 bases from V and 0 from J, leaving 6 bases between them. The length of the CDR3 is 14 residues. CDR1 and CDR2 from the germline V gene are SGHAT and FQNNGV. The CDR3 DNA reads TGTGCCAGCAGCTTAGATACGCGCTCCTACGAGCAGTACTTC. It specifies CASSLDTRSYEQYF.

The rearrangement uses TRBV30 and TRBJ1-1; a possible D gene is TRBD1 (5 bases). The germline CDR1 and CDR2 sequences are GTSNPN and SVGIG (reference sequence). The CDR3 spans 13 residues. The V gene lost 0 bases and the J gene lost 4 bases, with 9 bases spanning the gap. The CDR3 DNA follows: TGTGCCTGGAGTGTGCGGGGCCCCACTGAAGCTTTCTTT. Translation: CAWSVRGPTEAFF.

This chain's CDR3 is CASSPPGESRNTGELFF. The DNA for the CDR3 is TGTGCCAGCAGCCCACCCGGAGAAAGCAGGAACACCGGGGAGCTGTTTTTT. J is TRBJ2-2 and V is TRBV7-9; no definite D call. Germline loops: CDR1 SEHNR, CDR2 FQNEAQ (reference sequence). The length of the CDR3 is 17 residues. The ends were cut back, 5 bases at V and 1 base at J, with 17 bases in the middle. Full variable domain (rest looked up from reference TRBV7-9 and TRBJ2-2): DTGVSQNPRHKITKRGQNVTFRCDPISEHNRLYWYRQTLGQGPEFLTYFQNEAQLEKSRLLSDRFSAERPKGSFSTLEIQRTEQGDSAMYLCASSPPGESRNTGELFFGEGSRLTVL.

CDR3 loop: CASSKQGGNNEQFF. CDR3 in DNA: TGTGCCAGCAGCAAACAGGGGGGGAACAATGAGCAGTTCTTC. V is TRBV5-6 and J is TRBJ2-1; a weak D match, TRBD1 (8 bases). Deletions cut 4 bases from V and 5 bases from J, with 13 bases between. The CDR3 totals 14 residues. Germline CDR1 is SGHDT and CDR2 is YYEEEE.

The V gene is TRBV10-3, the J gene TRBJ2-7; D gene ambiguous. Per the germline V gene, CDR1 is ENHRY and CDR2 is SYGVKD. V dropped 4 bases and J dropped 0 bases, with 10 bases sitting between them. This CDR3 contains 14 residues. In nucleotides, the CDR3 is TGTGCCATCAGTGGAGCTACGAGCTCCTACGAGCAGTACTTC. Its protein product is CAISGATSSYEQYF.

V and J are TRBV5-6 and TRBJ1-2; tentatively, D is TRBD1 (5 bases). Trimming took off 1 base at V and 10 bases at J, with 20 bases between the two ends. The length of the CDR3 is 15 residues. Germline values: CDR1 SGHDT, CDR2 YYEEEE. This CDR3 is CASSLRGLGVPDYTF. The CDR3 nucleotides read TGTGCCAGCAGCTTGAGGGGCCTGGGTGTTCCCGACTACACCTTC.